The 21 T cell receptor beta chains below come from one sample, sequenced in a study of blood T cell repertoires in COVID-19. Measured with immunoSEQ multiplex PCR; TCRdb has only the in-frame clones, and not every one. The table includes about 480,000 clones, 88% detected once. The sample consisted of PBMCs or T cells enriched from blood (not recorded which). Every receptor here comes from a woman between 40 and 55 years old who had recovered from COVID-19.

This rearrangement joins TRBV10-2 to TRBJ1-5, with D perhaps matching TRBD1 (5 bases). Germline CDR1 WSHSY, CDR2 SAAADI. V was clipped by 6 bases and J by 6 bases, with 15 bases between them. The CDR3 loop spans 14 amino acids. The CDR3 nucleotides are TGCGCCAGCAGACAAACAGGTTCCACTCAGCCCCAGCATTTT. Its protein is CASRQTGSTQPQHF.

The chain is built from TRBV6-2 or TRBV6-3 and TRBJ2-1; 10 bases map to TRBD2. Germline V gives CDR1 MNHEY, CDR2 SVGEGT. The CDR3 has 17 amino acids. The V gene end was trimmed by 2 bases and the J gene end by 3 bases; junction bases not matched to a gene: 7. Here the CDR3 reads CASSYNLAGDSYNEQFF. DNA for the CDR3: TGTGCCAGCAGTTACAATCTAGCGGGAGATAGCTACAATGAGCAGTTCTTC.

The chain is built from TRBV9 and TRBJ1-2; 8 positions match TRBD1. V was clipped by 0 bases and J by 4 bases; unmatched bases: 5. The CDR3 spans 15 residues. Germline values: CDR1 SGDLS, CDR2 YYNGEE. CDR3 protein: CASSVEPGGLYGYTF. The CDR3 DNA sequence: TGTGCCAGCAGCGTAGAACCAGGGGGCCTCTATGGCTACACCTTC.

The chain joins TRBV12-3 or TRBV12-4 to TRBJ1-2; D might be TRBD1 (5 bases). Trimming took off 3 bases at V and 8 bases at J, with 10 bases between the two ends. The CDR3 is 12 residues long. The CDR3 region is CASSLIGAGYTF. CDR3 DNA: TGTGCCAGCAGTTTGATAGGGGCGGGCTACACCTTC.

The V and J genes are TRBV9 and TRBJ2-5; the match to TRBD2 covers 8 bases. Germline CDR1 is SGDLS and CDR2 is YYNGEE. J lost 1 base, V lost 0 bases, and 11 bases had no gene match. This CDR3 is 18 amino acids long. DNA of the CDR3: TGTGCCAGCAGCGTAGCAACTAGCGGAGGCCCGCTCCAAGAGACCCAGTACTTC. Its protein product is CASSVATSGGPLQETQYF.

This rearrangement joins TRBV9 to TRBJ1-3, with 9 positions matching TRBD1. This CDR3 region has 18 residues. Germline CDR1 and CDR2: SGDLS and YYNGEE. Germline trimming cut 2 bases from V and 2 bases from J; bases unmatched to any gene: 11. DNA of the CDR3: TGTGCCAGCAGCGTCACAGGTATACAGGGGGCACCTGGAAACACCATATATTTT. This translates into CASSVTGIQGAPGNTIYF.

CDR3 coding DNA: TGTGCCATCACGCCCTTGTATAGGGGGTTTAGCGAGCAGTACTTC. This translates into CAITPLYRGFSEQYF. This chain uses TRBV10-3 with TRBJ2-7; D is possibly TRBD1 (6 bases). Germline CDR1 reads ENHRY; CDR2 reads SYGVKD. The CDR3 runs 15 residues. V lost 7 bases and J lost 6, with 22 bases in between.

The chain is built from TRBV5-1 and TRBJ1-2; TRBD1 matches 8 bases. This CDR3 is built from 16 residues. The J segment lost 3 bases and the V segment lost 0 bases, leaving 7 bases of the junction unmatched. Germline V gene sequence: CDR1 SGHRS, CDR2 YFSETQ. CDR3 region: CASSLGTTGGDYGYTF. CDR3 in DNA: TGCGCCAGCAGCTTGGGGACTACAGGGGGAGACTATGGCTACACCTTC.

The V and J genes are TRBV5-6 and TRBJ1-1, with TRBD1 matching over 7 bases. V was clipped by 3 bases and J by 1 base; unmatched bases: 3. The CDR3 extends over 14 amino acids. Germline CDR1 reads SGHDT; CDR2 reads YYEEEE. The CDR3 loop reads CASSSGQQNTEAFF. The DNA of the CDR3 is TGTGCCAGCAGCTCGGGACAGCAGAACACTGAAGCTTTCTTT.

The rearrangement joins TRBV11-2 to TRBJ1-3; 7 nucleotides line up with TRBD1. Trimming cost V 4 bases and J 0 bases; bases outside gene matches: 6. The germline CDR1 and CDR2 sequences are SGHAT and FQNNGV. The CDR3 is made up of 16 amino acids. CDR3 DNA sequence: TGTGCCAGCAGCTCCCTTCAGGGGGACTCTGGAAACACCATATATTTT. This gives the protein CASSSLQGDSGNTIYF.

The rearrangement links TRBV7-8 to TRBJ1-4, with 8 bases that match TRBD1. Germline V gene data show CDR1 as SGHVS and CDR2 as FQNEAQ. V trimming: 4 bases; J trimming: 7 bases; junction bases outside the gene matches: 5. The CDR3 loop spans 14 amino acids. This CDR3 is CASSSQGDGEKLFF. CDR3 sequence (DNA): TGTGCCAGCAGCTCACAGGGGGACGGTGAAAAACTGTTTTTT.

The chain couples TRBV5-1 to TRBJ1-1; 8 bases align to TRBD1. J was trimmed by 6 bases and V by 5 bases; bases with no gene match: 6. Germline CDR1 and CDR2: SGHRS and YFSETQ. The CDR3 has 13 amino acids. The CDR3, as DNA: TGCGCCAGCAGGACGACAGGGGTCGCTGAAGCTTTCTTT. Amino acids: CASRTTGVAEAFF.

The V and J genes are TRBV29-1 and TRBJ1-1; 10 bases line up with TRBD1. Per germline, CDR1 SQVTM and CDR2 ANQGSEA. This CDR3 has 13 residues. The V and J ends lost 6 bases and 7 bases, in that order; junction bases with no gene match: 8. CDR3 protein: CSVLTGGRGEAFF. The CDR3 bases are TGCAGCGTCCTGACAGGGGGCCGGGGTGAAGCTTTCTTT.

DNA for the CDR3: TGTGCCACCAGCAGAGATCTCTCGAGGCACGAGCAGTACTTC. This sequence encodes CATSRDLSRHEQYF. V usage is TRBV15 and J usage is TRBJ2-7; D is unclear. CDR3 length equals 14 residues. V gave up 0 bases and J gave up 5 bases, with 11 bases separating them. Per the germline V gene, CDR1 is LNHNV and CDR2 is YYDKDF (reference sequence).

This rearrangement joins TRBV13 to TRBJ1-2, with 11 bases aligning to TRBD1. The J segment lost 13 bases and the V segment lost 6 bases, leaving 4 bases of the junction unmatched. The CDR3 totals 11 residues. Germline CDR1 is PRHDT and CDR2 is FYEKMQ (reference sequence). As DNA, the CDR3 is TGTGCCAGCAGATGGGACAGGGGGTTCACCTTC. This sequence encodes CASRWDRGFTF.

The CDR3 sequence is CASSYQTRVVGELFF. The CDR3 DNA reads TGTGCCAGCAGTTACCAGACCAGGGTTGTCGGGGAGCTGTTTTTT. The chain uses TRBV6-5 and TRBJ2-2; tentative D call: TRBD1 (5 bases). CDR3 length: 15 amino acids. Between the trimmed V and J ends, which lost 2 bases and 7 bases, there was a span of 14 bases. Germline-derived CDR1 and CDR2 are MNHEY and SVGAGI.

V gene TRBV4-3 combines with J gene TRBJ1-2, with TRBD1 matching 7 bases. The CDR3 contains 14 residues. CDR1 is LGHNA and CDR2 is YSLEER in the germline V gene. V lost 0 bases to trimming and J lost 6 bases; unmatched junction nucleotides: 4. The CDR3 loop is CASSQDWDSDGYTF. The CDR3 bases are TGCGCCAGCAGCCAAGATTGGGACAGTGATGGCTACACCTTC.

The V gene is TRBV27, the J gene TRBJ2-7; D perhaps matches TRBD1 (6 bases). V lost 5 bases to trimming and J lost 5 bases, with 16 bases between them. The V gene's germline CDR1 is MNHEY and CDR2 SMNVEV (reference sequence). The CDR3 extends over 14 amino acids. CDR3 amino acids: CASSLGSRGNEQYF. The CDR3 DNA reads as TGTGCCAGCAGTCTCGGTAGCAGGGGCAACGAGCAGTACTTC.

The rearrangement joins TRBV5-6 to TRBJ1-2; 9 bases align to TRBD1. Germline lookup yields CDR1 SGHDT and CDR2 YYEEEE. This CDR3 is 15 amino acids long. J was trimmed by 7 bases and V by 0 bases; bases with no gene match: 7. The CDR3 spells CASSLVWTGVGGYTF. The DNA for the CDR3 is TGTGCCAGCAGCTTGGTCTGGACAGGGGTAGGTGGCTACACCTTC. Supplemented by reference TRBV5-6 and TRBJ1-2, the full variable domain reads DAGVTQSPTHLIKTRGQQVTLRCSPKSGHDTVSWYQQALGQGPQFIFQYYEEEERQRGNFPDRFSGHQFPNYSSELNVNALLLGDSALYLCASSLVWTGVGGYTFGSGTRLTVV.

The V and J genes are TRBV29-1 and TRBJ1-5; D may be TRBD1 (6 bases). CDR1 SQVTM and CDR2 ANQGSEA come from the germline V gene. This CDR3 has 12 amino acids. Trimming cost V 4 bases and J 6 bases, with 10 bases left between them. The CDR3 region has the DNA TGCAGCGTTGTACAGGGAAGTCAGCCCCAGCATTTT. Amino acids: CSVVQGSQPQHF.

The chain recombines TRBV5-4 with TRBJ1-6, with 9 bases identical to TRBD1. CDR1 is SGHNT, CDR2 YYREEE, per germline (reference sequence). The CDR3 spans 17 residues. The ends lost 4 bases at V and 2 bases at J; junction bases unmatched: 7. CDR3 sequence: CASSPWTGVAYNSPLHF. DNA of the CDR3: TGTGCCAGCAGCCCCTGGACAGGGGTTGCCTATAATTCACCCCTCCACTTT.